This T cell receptor beta chain was recorded in a study of OX40 agonist ivuxolimab in advanced cancers. Overall study findings and caveats: Expansion of clones was among the lowest in partial responders at 0.1-3.0 mg/kg.

Assay used: immunoSEQ multiplex PCR; TCRdb lists only in-frame clones, some missing. The table lists roughly 64,000 clones, about four fifths of them singletons, with around 5% in the top ten. Trimming stripped 6 bases from V and 4 bases from J, with 9 bases between. The CDR3 has 12 residues. Germline V gene lookup returns CDR1 KGHSH and CDR2 LQKENI. On this clone: Its specificity is unknown.

This receptor was identified in an adult with an advanced solid tumor such as melanoma, head and neck, liver or kidney cancer. The chain has TRBV18 and TRBJ2-5; D unclear. This sample comprised CD4+ or CD8+ T cells sorted from blood, obtained in a trial of the OX40 agonist ivuxolimab. The CDR3 DNA follows: TGTGCCAGCTCCCAGTCAGGAGAGACCCAGTACTTC. Translating gives CASSQSGETQYF.